Listed below are T cell receptor beta chains from one sample, sequenced in a study of CD8 T cells in ankylosing spondylitis. From the 5' RACE reads, TCRdb called clonotypes with MiXCR, one entry per CDR3 protein. The top ten hold about 0.92% of the sample, which has 350,000 to 450,000 distinct CDR3 sequences, around 26% seen once. The specimen sequenced was blood, either unsorted or a sorted T cell fraction (not recorded which). The origin of the receptors is a male donor with ankylosing spondylitis. CDR3s include the opening cysteine and the closing phenylalanine or tryptophan. The D gene is left open where the match is weak. Size is omitted from some rows. Given values are once, few, many or a class for expanded clones.

V: TRBV20-1
J: TRBJ2-2
size: many
D: -
CDR3: CSARPPSSPGELFF
DNA: TGCAGTGCTAGACCCCCTTCAAGTCCGGGGGAGCTGTTTTTT

V: TRBV5-1
J: TRBJ2-3
size: -
D: -
CDR3: CASSLDITDTQYF
DNA: TGCGCCAGCAGCTTGGACATCACAGATACGCAGTATTTT

V: TRBV19
J: TRBJ1-5
size: few
D: -
CDR3: CASRQGGQPQHF
DNA: TGTGCCAGTAGACAGGGTGGTCAGCCCCAGCATTTT

V: TRBV20-1
J: TRBJ2-5
size: -
D: -
CDR3: CSARGRFEETQYF
DNA: TGCAGTGCTAGAGGGAGATTCGAAGAGACCCAGTACTTC

V: TRBV29-1
J: TRBJ1-5
size: few
D: -
CDR3: CSVVPTGANQPQHF
DNA: TGCAGCGTTGTTCCAACTGGGGCCAATCAGCCCCAGCATTTT

V: TRBV5-1
J: TRBJ2-6
size: -
D: TRBD1
CDR3: CASSLATGAGANVLTF
DNA: TGCGCCAGCAGCTTGGCTACAGGGGCTGGGGCCAACGTCCTGACTTTC

V: TRBV7-2
J: TRBJ2-3
size: -
D: TRBD2
CDR3: CASSSFSGSATDTQYF
DNA: TGTGCCAGCAGCTCCTTTAGCGGGAGTGCGACAGATACGCAGTATTTT

V: TRBV20-1
J: TRBJ2-2
size: few
D: -
CDR3: CSVEASAGELFF
DNA: TGCAGTGTCGAGGCAAGCGCCGGGGAGCTGTTTTTT

V: TRBV5-5
J: TRBJ2-1
size: few
D: TRBD2
CDR3: CASSTSGSSYNEQFF
DNA: TGTGCCAGCAGCACTAGCGGGAGCTCCTACAATGAGCAGTTCTTC

V: TRBV20-1
J: TRBJ1-5
size: few
D: -
CDR3: CSAVGDDQPQHF
DNA: TGCAGTGCAGTAGGGGACGACCAGCCCCAGCATTTT